This TCR beta chain was sequenced for a study of shared clonotypes between healthy human individuals (dated by TCRdb to the early 2020s). The study in broad terms: The cohort comprised two women and three men aged 18 to 49 years. Each donor's leukapheresis produced roughly between roughly 0.85 and 9.5 billion PBMCs. To increase sequencing depth and limit assay-specific biases, different laboratories used diverse techniques to prepare libraries and sequence TCR repertoires. To estimate repertoire size and how much clonotypes are shared between individuals, the study performed deep sequencing of blood TCR repertoires from a few healthy adults. Per donor, three plates each were used for CD4 naive and CD4 memory, two for CD8 naive, and one for CD8 memory. Results and caveats for the whole study, not just this receptor: Even with the large sequencing depth, rarefaction of the sorted-subset datasets indicated that sequencing was incomplete. Based on pairwise subsampling, the degree of clonotype sharing among donors was expected to be affected by sequencing depth. Because the study included a small number of donors, the genetic and exposure-history diversity represented was limited. Clonotypes shared by all four sorted-subset donors showed higher generation probabilities than non-shared clonotypes. Across a few donors, around 5.4% of naive CD4, 3.5% of naive CD8, 2% to 2.5% of memory CD4, and 0.4% of memory CD8 clonotypes were shared. Naive subsets generally had larger estimated clonotype richness than memory subsets. Only blood was sampled, and tissue TCR repertoires likely differ from those in blood.

As regards this clone: This receptor's antigen is unknown. Qualities for individual bases were not recorded, and no much larger clone is one base off.

Donors were healthy HIV-negative adults with no recently reported acute infections or vaccinations. Every donor was a Caucasian adult residing in Nashville, Tennessee, USA. CD4+ T cells were enriched through magnetic negative selection, after which naive cells were positively selected on CD45RA and the remaining negative fraction served as the memory subset. Blood was collected by leukapheresis, and PBMCs were isolated by Ficoll-Histopaque density gradient centrifugation and then cryopreserved in liquid nitrogen vapor phase. Analytical flow cytometry was used to check the purity and quantity of every magnetically sorted T cell population. From each sorted fraction, genomic DNA was isolated and quantified by UV absorbance on a Nanodrop 2000c. In the germline V gene (reference sequence), CDR1 corresponds to MNHEY and CDR2 to SMNVEV. V trim: 5 bases; J trim: 6 bases; unmatched bases: 9. Measured from the cysteine to the phenylalanine, the CDR3 is 16 residues long. Left in the record is the CDR3 DNA by itself, 48 bases read in frame from the first base.

Using the deep immunoSEQ assay, multiplex PCR amplified TCR CDR3 regions from genomic DNA. Extracted genomic DNA from each cell subset was distributed evenly across all wells of several immunoSEQ 96-well plates, and each plate was treated as a replicate. Each replicate PCR for sorted subsets received roughly 0.2 ug genomic DNA, equal to about 30,000 T cell genomes. Purified libraries were measured with a Qubit 3.0 fluorometer, size-checked on a Bioanalyzer 2100, and measured again with the KAPA Library Quantification kit. Every immunoSEQ 96-well plate was sequenced on a separate single-read 150-cycle Illumina NextSeq 550 flow cell. The published analysis was carried out like this. The immunoSEQ output contained only junctional sequences without quality scores, so filtering could not match that applied to full-length reads. Sequences were annotated with PyIR, a Python wrapper for IgBLAST v1.9, and V/J genes and CDR3 were assigned using IMGT germline references. Any read was removed if the V/J assignment was weak (E-value above 1e-6), the CDR3 was missing, or the read contained stop codons, out-of-frame junctions, or ambiguous translated residues. A V3J clonotype was defined by an identical inferred V gene, J gene, and CDR3 amino acid sequence. Percentage overlap between repertoires was computed as shared unique clonotypes divided by the size of the smaller repertoire. Repertoire richness was assessed with RTK rarefaction, the Chao1 estimator, and Recon v2.1 estimates of unobserved clonotypes. For all TCRbeta clonotypes obtained by the gDNA method from a few donors, generation probabilities were computed with OLGA. As stored in TCRdb, this immuneACCESS dataset retains in-frame rearrangements with V and J assigned. A fraction of the clones does not appear; measured against another copy, unresolved V genes explain less than half of the discrepancy, and the remainder lacks a known reason. D and trimming were read from the DNA, whereas the V and J calls and clone size are those reported in that table. This sample has 950,000 to 1,200,000 clones in its table, and approximately 80% of those were observed once. The ten largest clones take up approximately 0.95% of the sample.

The rearranged chain carries TRBV27 and TRBJ2-3, and 12 bases in between align with TRBD2. The TCR sequence derives from a young man in good health. Some clones in this sample may be carry-over from other donors' samples. Sequenced: memory CD4+ T cells from PBMCs. The cell subset or site label of this sample denotes: CD45RA-negative fraction. CDR3 protein: CASSPQTSGSTDTQYF. The DNA sequence is TGTGCCAGCAGTCCTCAGACTAGCGGGAGTACTGATACGCAGTATTTT.